Included here is one TCR beta chain sequence, with context. This entry is derived from a study of shared T cell receptors in the human thymus. Libraries were prepared by immunoSEQ multiplex PCR; TCRdb keeps only in-frame clonotypes and omits some of them. The data show approximately 400,000 clones, approximately 95% seen once. Sequencing was performed on thymocytes. This sequence originates from a human donor.

The CDR3: CASSKGRLAEASYEQYF. CDR3 DNA: TGTGCCAGCAGCAAAGGAAGACTAGCGGAGGCCTCCTACGAGCAGTACTTC. This sequence joins TRBV21-1 and TRBJ2-7; the DNA was not used to check the table's D call, TRBD2. TRBV21-1 is described as a pseudogene. The CDR3 runs to 17 residues.